Listed here are 31 T cell receptor beta chains from one sample, sequenced in a study of cytomegalovirus exposure and HLA in healthy donors. Primers included in the PCR were 60 Vbeta and 13 Jbeta primers. Measured with immunoSEQ multiplex PCR; TCRdb has only the in-frame clones, and not every one. Of around 100,000 clones in the sample, roughly three fifths were seen once. Material: PBMCs. These receptors all come from a young man in good health and CMV-seropositive.

The chain uses TRBV5-8 and TRBJ1-2; D remains ambiguous. The CDR3 is 13 amino acids. Trimming removed 2 bases from V and 5 bases from J, with 10 bases in between. Germline CDR1 reads SGHTS; CDR2 reads YDEGEE. The chain's CDR3 is CASSFSGVYGYTF. CDR3 sequence (DNA): TGTGCCAGCAGCTTTTCCGGAGTTTATGGCTACACCTTC.

This chain joins TRBV10-3 and TRBJ2-7, with D perhaps matching TRBD2 (5 bases). V was pared by 7 bases and J by 0 bases, with 13 bases between. The CDR3 covers 14 residues. CDR1 is ENHRY, CDR2 SYGVKD, per germline. The chain's CDR3 is CAINEGLSSYEQYF. The CDR3 nucleotides are TGTGCCATCAACGAGGGCTTGAGCTCCTACGAGCAGTACTTC.

This clone appeared a few times. V usage is TRBV5-1 and J usage is TRBJ2-3; the D gene is possibly TRBD2 (5 bases). There are 16 residues in the CDR3. Germline values: CDR1 SGHRS, CDR2 YFSETQ. V shed 7 bases and J shed 0 bases, with 18 bases lying between them. CDR3 DNA: TGCGCCAGCTCCTCTCTTGGACTGGGAAGCACAGATACGCAGTATTTT. Protein: CASSSLGLGSTDTQYF.

CDR3 amino acids: CASSPFLGLAGGRYEQYF. CDR3 coding DNA: TGTGCCAGCAGTCCCTTCCTCGGACTAGCGGGGGGTAGGTACGAGCAGTACTTC. This sequence joins TRBV9 and TRBJ2-7; TRBD2 matches 14 bases. This CDR3 is built from 18 residues. The V gene's germline CDR1 is SGDLS and CDR2 YYNGEE. The junction had 14 bases not matched to a gene; V was cut back by 5 bases and J by 4 bases.

This clone was seen only a few times. This chain joins TRBV5-1 and TRBJ2-1; 10 bases agree with TRBD2. CDR3 length: 15 amino acids. The V gene's germline CDR1 is SGHRS and CDR2 YFSETQ. V trimming: 4 bases; J trimming: 8 bases; junction bases outside the gene matches: 9. DNA of the CDR3: TGCGCCAGCAGCCCCCGCAGCGGGGGGGCTGATGAGCAGTTCTTC. Its protein is CASSPRSGGADEQFF.

CDR3 nucleotides: TGTGCCAGCAGCGTGACTAGCGGGGGGGAAGGTACGCAGTATTTT. As protein: CASSVTSGGEGTQYF. V and J are TRBV5-4 and TRBJ2-3, with 14 bases matching TRBD2. The CDR3 totals 15 residues. Trimming removed 4 bases from V and 8 bases from J; junction bases left unmatched: 6. Germline V gene data show CDR1 as SGHNT and CDR2 as YYREEE (reference sequence).

This clone was seen a handful of times. The gene calls are TRBV4-1 and TRBJ2-7; tentative D call: TRBD2 (5 bases). The germline V and J ends were trimmed by 4 bases and 1 base, with 11 bases remaining between them. The CDR3 loop spans 14 amino acids. The germline V gene encodes CDR1 MGHRA and CDR2 YSYEKL. The CDR3: CASSPAEISYEQYF. The DNA for the CDR3 is TGCGCCAGCAGCCCAGCGGAAATTTCCTACGAGCAGTACTTC.

The gene calls are TRBV2 and TRBJ2-5; unclear D gene. The J call may not be correct, given that the DNA end is closer to TRBJ2-7. Germline-derived CDR1 and CDR2 are SNHLY and FYNNEI. The CDR3 runs 10 residues. CDR3 sequence reads: CASGPFEQYF. For the CDR3, the DNA is TGTGCCAGCGGGCCGTTCGAGCAGTACTTC.

This clone was seen once. The V call is TRBV20-1, the J call TRBJ1-1; maybe TRBD1 (5 bases). Germline lookup yields CDR1 DFQATT and CDR2 SNEGSKA (reference sequence). The CDR3 covers 11 residues. Trimming removed 1 base at V and 11 bases at J, with 11 bases between. The CDR3 protein is CSARGGGLAFF. CDR3 coding DNA: TGCAGTGCTAGAGGGGGGGGTCTGGCTTTCTTT.

This chain connects TRBV28 to TRBJ2-7, with TRBD2 identical over 13 bases. CDR3 length: 15 amino acids. V was pared by 5 bases and J by 3 bases, with 4 bases of the junction left unmatched. CDR1 MDHEN and CDR2 SYDVKM come from the germline V gene. CDR3 bases: TGTGCCAGCAGTCGGACTAGCGGGGGCCTCTACGAGCAGTACTTC. It specifies CASSRTSGGLYEQYF.

This rearrangement joins TRBV4-1 to TRBJ1-5; D uncertain. The CDR3 loop spans 14 amino acids. CDR1 MGHRA and CDR2 YSYEKL come from the germline V gene. The germline V and J ends were trimmed by 2 bases and 2 bases, with 7 bases remaining between them. For the CDR3, the DNA is TGCGCCAGCAGCCAAATTTGGCGCAATCAGCCCCAGCATTTT. Amino acids: CASSQIWRNQPQHF.

The chain combines TRBV2 with TRBJ2-4; D gene ambiguous. V lost 3 bases, J lost 1 base, and 7 bases lay in between. The CDR3 sequence is 14 residues long. In germline, CDR1 is SNHLY, CDR2 FYNNEI. The CDR3 here is CASSEATAKNIQYF. Here the CDR3 DNA reads TGTGCCAGCAGTGAGGCAACGGCCAAAAACATTCAGTACTTC.

This chain joins TRBV5-1 and TRBJ2-2; 8 nucleotides agree with TRBD1. Germline V CDR1 and CDR2: SGHRS, YFSETQ. This CDR3 spans 14 amino acids. V shed 6 bases, J shed 4 bases, and the junction held 5 bases outside the gene matches. The CDR3 spells CASIRGQGTGELFF. In nucleotides, the CDR3 is TGCGCCAGCATCAGGGGGCAGGGCACCGGGGAGCTGTTTTTT.

The J gene is TRBJ1-3, the V gene TRBV5-1, with a possible D match to TRBD1 (6 bases). Deletions cut 0 bases from V and 2 bases from J, with 12 bases between. The length of the CDR3 is 16 residues. CDR1 and CDR2 (germline): SGHRS, YFSETQ. As DNA, the CDR3 is TGCGCCAGCAGCTTGGACCGGGGGGCGCCTGGAAACACCATATATTTT. It yields the protein CASSLDRGAPGNTIYF.

Comments on this clone: Other nucleotide sequences from this sample produce the same CDR3. The chain has TRBV5-1 and TRBJ2-1, with TRBD2 as a possible D gene (5 bases). The CDR3 runs 14 residues. The ends were cut back, 6 bases at V and 1 base at J, with 11 bases in the middle. Germline-derived CDR1 and CDR2 are SGHRS and YFSETQ. Written as DNA, the CDR3 is TGCGCCAGCAATGAGGGAGCGTCCTACAATGAGCAGTTCTTC. It specifies CASNEGASYNEQFF.

The chain joins TRBV5-5 to TRBJ1-5; D may be TRBD1 (5 bases). CDR3 length equals 15 residues. The ends were cut back, 0 bases at V and 6 bases at J, with 13 bases in the middle. CDR1 SGHKS and CDR2 YYEKEE come from the germline V gene (reference sequence). The CDR3 reads CASSLAGGVGQPQHF. The DNA for the CDR3 is TGTGCCAGCAGCTTGGCCGGAGGGGTCGGTCAGCCCCAGCATTTT.

This clone appeared a single time. The rearrangement uses TRBV27 and TRBJ1-2, with TRBD1 as a possible D gene (5 bases). In germline, CDR1 is MNHEY, CDR2 SMNVEV (reference sequence). With 8 bases removed from V and 6 bases from J, the gap between germline ends came to 16 bases. CDR3 length: 13 amino acids. The CDR3 DNA reads as TGTGCCAGCCGGGCCGGGGCGGGGAATGGCTACACCTTC. Protein product: CASRAGAGNGYTF.

This clone was observed a single time. The rearrangement joins TRBV6-4 to TRBJ1-2, with TRBD1 identical over 9 bases. Germline lookup yields CDR1 MRHNA and CDR2 SNTAGT. The ends lost 6 bases at V and 4 bases at J; junction bases unmatched: 3. This CDR3 has 13 amino acids. In DNA, the CDR3 is TGTGCCAGCAGGAGGACAGGGGCCTATGGCTACACCTTC. It specifies CASRRTGAYGYTF.

The genes are TRBV4-2 and TRBJ1-1; 7 bases line up with TRBD1. Germline lookup yields CDR1 LGHNA and CDR2 YNFKEQ. Trimming at V came to 2 bases and at J to 7 bases, leaving 1 base not matched to a gene. This CDR3 contains 12 residues. This chain's CDR3 is CASSQQGGEAFF. Written as DNA, the CDR3 is TGTGCCAGCAGCCAACAGGGGGGTGAAGCTTTCTTT.

V usage is TRBV11-3 and J usage is TRBJ1-1; TRBD1 aligns across 7 bases. This CDR3 spans 15 amino acids. Germline V gene sequence: CDR1 SGHNT, CDR2 YENEEA. V dropped 1 base and J dropped 2; count of bases not matched to a gene: 4. CDR3 sequence (DNA): TGTGCCAGCAGCTTAGGGACAGGCTTAAACACTGAAGCTTTCTTT. This translates into CASSLGTGLNTEAFF.

This chain links TRBV7-3 with TRBJ1-2; tentatively, D is TRBD1 (5 bases). The CDR3 covers 17 residues. CDR1 is SGHTA, CDR2 FQGTGA, per germline. The V gene lost 5 bases and the J gene lost 1 base, with 20 bases spanning the gap. The CDR3: CASSPTPGTGVNYGYTF. In nucleotides, the CDR3 is TGTGCCAGCAGCCCAACCCCCGGGACTGGTGTTAACTATGGCTACACCTTC. Combining the CDR3 with reference TRBV7-3 and TRBJ1-2 gives the whole variable domain GAGVSQTPSNKVTEKGKYVELRCDPISGHTALYWYRQSLGQGPEFLIYFQGTGAADDSGLPNDRFFAVRPEGSVSTLKIQRTERGDSAVYLCASSPTPGTGVNYGYTFGSGTRLTVV.

The V gene is TRBV6-5, the J gene TRBJ2-7; 7 bases match TRBD2. Germline V gene data show CDR1 as MNHEY and CDR2 as SVGAGI. The J segment lost 0 bases and the V segment lost 10 bases, leaving 9 bases of the junction unmatched. This CDR3 contains 14 residues. CDR3 residues: CATCRGEGSYEQYF. As DNA, the CDR3 is TGTGCCACCTGCCGGGGGGAGGGCTCCTACGAGCAGTACTTC.

The rearrangement links TRBV5-4 to TRBJ1-2; TRBD1 might be the D (6 bases). The CDR3 totals 12 residues. Germline CDR1 reads SGHNT; CDR2 reads YYREEE (reference sequence). V lost 2 bases and J lost 4, with 6 bases in between. The CDR3 loop is CASSLQGYGYTF. Written as DNA, the CDR3 is TGTGCCAGCAGCTTACAGGGCTATGGCTACACCTTC. The full variable domain, its missing parts supplied by reference TRBV5-4 and TRBJ1-2, is ETGVTQSPTHLIKTRGQQVTLRCSSQSGHNTVSWYQQALGQGPQFIFQYYREEENGRGNFPPRFSGLQFPNYSSELNVNALELDDSALYLCASSLQGYGYTFGSGTRLTVV.

The chain links TRBV15 to TRBJ2-5, with 7 bases identical to TRBD2. The ends lost 1 base at V and 5 bases at J; junction bases unmatched: 4. Germline assignment: CDR1 LNHNV and CDR2 YYDKDF (reference sequence). The CDR3 is made up of 14 amino acids. Written as DNA, the CDR3 is TGTGCCACCAGCAGAGGGGGGGGTTTGGAGACCCAGTACTTC. Its protein product is CATSRGGGLETQYF.

J is TRBJ2-5 and V is TRBV4-1, with TRBD2 matching 13 bases. Germline-derived CDR1 and CDR2 are MGHRA and YSYEKL. CDR3 length: 16 residues. V was pared by 3 bases and J by 3 bases, with 4 bases of the junction left unmatched. The CDR3, as DNA: TGCGCCAGCAGCCAGTCGACTAGCGGGGGGAAAGAGACCCAGTACTTC. Amino acid sequence: CASSQSTSGGKETQYF.

This chain connects TRBV5-1 to TRBJ2-1, with 7 bases matching TRBD2. The CDR3 runs to 16 residues. Germline V gene data show CDR1 as SGHRS and CDR2 as YFSETQ. The J segment lost 4 bases and the V segment lost 4 bases, leaving 11 bases of the junction unmatched. CDR3 sequence reads: CASSTLARGKYNEQFF. For the CDR3, the DNA is TGCGCCAGCAGCACACTAGCGAGGGGTAAATACAATGAGCAGTTCTTC. Variable domain in full (rest from reference TRBV5-1 and TRBJ2-1): KAGVTQTPRYLIKTRGQQVTLSCSPISGHRSVSWYQQTPGQGLQFLFEYFSETQRNKGNFPGRFSGRQFSNSRSEMNVSTLELGDSALYLCASSTLARGKYNEQFFGPGTRLTVL.

The chain carries TRBV11-2 and TRBJ2-2; 7 positions agree with TRBD2. From germline, CDR1 is SGHAT and CDR2 FQNNGV. The CDR3 is made up of 16 amino acids. The V gene end was trimmed by 0 bases and the J gene end by 6 bases; junction bases not matched to a gene: 7. The CDR3 nucleotides read TGTGCCAGCAGCTTAGACGCCGGGGGGACCTCCGGGGAGCTGTTTTTT. Its protein product is CASSLDAGGTSGELFF.

V is TRBV6-5 and J is TRBJ2-3, with D unresolved. The germline CDR1 and CDR2 sequences are MNHEY and SVGAGI. This CDR3 is built from 13 residues. V was trimmed by 2 bases and J by 5 bases, leaving 8 bases between them. The CDR3, as DNA: TGTGCCAGCAGTTACGCAGGCGAAGATACGCAGTATTTT. It translates to CASSYAGEDTQYF.

The genes are TRBV5-4 and TRBJ2-1, with 10 bases that match TRBD2. The CDR3 is 15 residues long. Germline trimming cut 4 bases from V and 8 bases from J; bases unmatched to any gene: 9. Germline-derived CDR1 and CDR2 are SGHNT and YYREEE (reference sequence). Here the CDR3 DNA reads TGTGCCAGCAGCCTAGGGACTAGCGATGGATATGAGCAGTTCTTC. Amino acid sequence: CASSLGTSDGYEQFF.

This chain links TRBV5-6 with TRBJ2-7; no clear D gene. From germline, CDR1 is SGHDT and CDR2 YYEEEE. CDR3 length: 16 residues. The V gene lost 4 bases and the J gene lost 0 bases, with 17 bases spanning the gap. This CDR3 is CASSPNLLPSSYEQYF. CDR3 in DNA: TGTGCCAGCAGCCCCAACCTGCTCCCGAGCTCCTACGAGCAGTACTTC.

In regard to this clone: At one end, the junction sequence differs from germline, possibly due to a read error. The V and J genes are TRBV7-9 and TRBJ1-2; tentatively, D is TRBD1 (6 bases). The CDR3 extends over 13 amino acids. Germline lookup yields CDR1 SEHNR and CDR2 FQNEAQ (reference sequence). DNA of the CDR3: TGTTCCAGCACCTTGGGGGGGCTGAGTGGCTACACCTTC. Translation: CSSTLGGLSGYTF.